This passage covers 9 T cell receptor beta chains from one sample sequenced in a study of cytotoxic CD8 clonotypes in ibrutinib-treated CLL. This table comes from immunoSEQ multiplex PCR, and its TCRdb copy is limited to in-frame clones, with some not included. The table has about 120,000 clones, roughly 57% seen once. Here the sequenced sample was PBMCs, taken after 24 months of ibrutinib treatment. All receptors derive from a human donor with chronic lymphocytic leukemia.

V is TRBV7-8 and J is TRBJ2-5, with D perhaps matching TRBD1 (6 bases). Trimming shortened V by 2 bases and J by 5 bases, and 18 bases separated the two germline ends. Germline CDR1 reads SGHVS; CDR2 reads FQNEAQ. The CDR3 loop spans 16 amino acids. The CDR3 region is CASSLPSDSPRETQYF. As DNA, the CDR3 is TGTGCCAGCAGCTTACCCTCGGACAGCCCTCGGGAGACCCAGTACTTC.

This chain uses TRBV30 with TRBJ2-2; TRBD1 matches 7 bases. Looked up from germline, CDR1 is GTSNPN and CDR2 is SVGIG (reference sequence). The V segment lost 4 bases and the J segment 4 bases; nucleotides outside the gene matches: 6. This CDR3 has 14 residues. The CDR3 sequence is CAWNRQGTTGELFF. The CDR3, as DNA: TGTGCCTGGAATAGACAGGGTACCACCGGGGAGCTGTTTTTT.

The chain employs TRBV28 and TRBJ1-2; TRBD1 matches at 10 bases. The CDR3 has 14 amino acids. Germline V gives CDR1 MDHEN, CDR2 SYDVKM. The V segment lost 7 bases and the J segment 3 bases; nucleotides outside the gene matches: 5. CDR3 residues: CASTGTGVYYGYTF. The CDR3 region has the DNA TGTGCCAGCACTGGGACAGGGGTATACTATGGCTACACCTTC.

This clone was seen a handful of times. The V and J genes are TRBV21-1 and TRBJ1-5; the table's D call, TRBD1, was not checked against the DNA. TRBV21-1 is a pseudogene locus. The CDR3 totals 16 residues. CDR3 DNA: TGTGCCAGCAGCAAGATCGGGACAGGTCGCAATCAGCCCCAGCATTTT. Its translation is CASSKIGTGRNQPQHF.

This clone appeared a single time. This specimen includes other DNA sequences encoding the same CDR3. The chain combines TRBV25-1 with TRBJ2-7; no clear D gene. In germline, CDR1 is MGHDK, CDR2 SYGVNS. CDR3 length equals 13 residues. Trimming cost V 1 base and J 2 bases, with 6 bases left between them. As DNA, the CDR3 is TGTGCCAGCAGTGAATCTGGACCCTACGAGCAGTACTTC. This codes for CASSESGPYEQYF.

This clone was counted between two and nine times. The CDR3, as DNA: TGTGCCAGCAGCGTAGACGAAGGGGACAGGGGTTACAATGAGCAGTTCTTC. As protein: CASSVDEGDRGYNEQFF. The chain carries TRBV9 and TRBJ2-1; 10 bases match TRBD1. The germline CDR1 and CDR2 sequences are SGDLS and YYNGEE. V gave up 0 bases and J gave up 4 bases; unmatched junction bases: 7. CDR3 length equals 17 residues.

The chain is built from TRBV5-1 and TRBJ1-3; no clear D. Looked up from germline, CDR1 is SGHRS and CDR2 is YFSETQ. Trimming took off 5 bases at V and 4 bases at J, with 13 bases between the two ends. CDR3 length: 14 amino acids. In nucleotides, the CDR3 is TGCGCCAGCAGGGTAGACGGCAGGGGAAACACCATATATTTT. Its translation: CASRVDGRGNTIYF.

This CDR3 is CASSVGTGELFF. The CDR3 DNA reads as TGTGCCAGCAGCGTAGGGACCGGGGAGCTGTTTTTT. The chain links TRBV30 to TRBJ2-2; D unclear. Between the trimmed V and J ends, which lost 8 bases and 5 bases, there was a span of 12 bases. This CDR3 spans 12 amino acids. Germline V gene lookup returns CDR1 GTSNPN and CDR2 SVGIG (reference sequence).

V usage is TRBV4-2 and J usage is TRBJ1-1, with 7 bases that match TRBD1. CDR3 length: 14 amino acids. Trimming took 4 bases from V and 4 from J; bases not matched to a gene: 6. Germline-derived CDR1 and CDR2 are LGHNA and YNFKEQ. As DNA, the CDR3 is TGTGCCAGCAGCCCCTACTCAGGGGGCACTGAAGCTTTCTTT. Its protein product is CASSPYSGGTEAFF.